The next 3 T cell receptor beta chains were all read from a single sample in a study of cytomegalovirus exposure and HLA in healthy donors. PCR employed 60 Vbeta and 13 Jbeta primers. Only in-frame clones appear in the TCRdb table, and some are missing; sequencing was by immunoSEQ multiplex PCR. The sample consists of about 230,000 clones, more than 70% of them appearing once. The sequencing input was PBMCs. The receptor source for this set is a human donor in good health.

The gene calls are TRBV11-2 and TRBJ2-5; weak D call: TRBD2 (6 bases). The V gene lost 5 bases and the J gene lost 2 bases, with 15 bases spanning the gap. The CDR3 is made up of 15 amino acids. In germline, CDR1 is SGHAT, CDR2 FQNNGV. For the CDR3, the DNA is TGTGCCAGCAGCCGAAACTCTGGACTACAAGAGACCCAGTACTTC. Translated: CASSRNSGLQETQYF. The full variable domain, its missing parts supplied by reference TRBV11-2 and TRBJ2-5, is EAGVAQSPRYKIIEKRQSVAFWCNPISGHATLYWYQQILGQGPKLLIQFQNNGVVDDSQLPKDRFSAERLKGVDSTLKIQPAKLEDSAVYLCASSRNSGLQETQYFGPGTRLLVL.

The rearrangement links TRBV20-1 to TRBJ1-4; D ambiguous. The germline CDR1 and CDR2 sequences are DFQATT and SNEGSKA (reference sequence). This CDR3 has 10 residues. The ends were cut back, 5 bases at V and 6 bases at J, with 4 bases in the middle. CDR3 DNA sequence: TGCAGTGCTTTAGATGAAAAACTGTTTTTT. Amino acids: CSALDEKLFF.

This chain uses TRBV11-3 with TRBJ2-5; TRBD2 is a possible D gene (6 bases). Looked up from germline, CDR1 is SGHNT and CDR2 is YENEEA. Trimming removed 5 bases at V and 5 bases at J, with 6 bases between. This CDR3 comprises 11 residues. The CDR3 DNA follows: TGTGCCAGCAGCGCGGGGGAGACCCAGTACTTC. The encoded protein is CASSAGETQYF.